The 16 T cell receptor beta chains below were found in one sample sequenced in a study of blood T cell repertoires in COVID-19. The data were produced by immunoSEQ multiplex PCR, yet TCRdb's version contains in-frame clones alone and is incomplete. The table lists 95,000 to 150,000 clones, over 75% of them singletons. Sequenced input: peripheral blood. The origin of the receptors is a man aged 80 or over with acute or convalescent COVID-19.

The chain has TRBV27 and TRBJ1-1, with D tentatively TRBD1 (6 bases). CDR1 is MNHEY, CDR2 SMNVEV, per germline (reference sequence). The V end lost 6 bases, the J end lost 0 bases, and 14 bases lay between the germline ends. This CDR3 has 15 amino acids. CDR3 in amino acids: CASRGGVPLNTEAFF. The CDR3 bases are TGTGCCAGCAGAGGGGGGGTCCCTTTGAACACTGAAGCTTTCTTT.

This rearrangement joins TRBV7-2 to TRBJ2-3; D uncertain. Germline V gene data show CDR1 as SGHTA and CDR2 as FQGNSA. The CDR3 runs to 12 residues. V dropped 3 bases and J dropped 2 bases, with 3 bases sitting between them. CDR3 nucleotides: TGTGCCAGCAGCTTTTACACAGATACGCAGTATTTT. The encoded protein is CASSFYTDTQYF.

The genes are TRBV30 and TRBJ2-7; tentative D call: TRBD2 (5 bases). Germline CDR1 is GTSNPN and CDR2 is SVGIG (reference sequence). The CDR3 spans 13 residues. V lost 1 base to trimming and J lost 6 bases, with 13 bases between them. The CDR3 spells CAWSEVSGSEQYF. The CDR3 DNA reads TGTGCCTGGAGTGAGGTATCTGGGAGCGAGCAGTACTTC.

This sequence joins TRBV4-2 and TRBJ2-3, with a possible D match to TRBD1 (7 bases). V lost 4 bases and J lost 5, with 19 bases in between. This CDR3 has 16 residues. The V gene's germline CDR1 is LGHNA and CDR2 YNFKEQ. The DNA of the CDR3 is TGTGCCAGCAGCCCAGATTCGGGACAGACTAGAGATACGCAGTATTTT. Translation: CASSPDSGQTRDTQYF.

The rearrangement joins TRBV28 to TRBJ1-2; 7 bases map to TRBD1. In germline, CDR1 is MDHEN, CDR2 SYDVKM. The CDR3 is 15 residues long. With V trimmed by 5 bases and J by 3 bases, 9 bases remained unmatched. As DNA, the CDR3 is TGTGCCAGCAGTACTGGACAGGTTCGGTACTATGGCTACACCTTC. Protein sequence: CASSTGQVRYYGYTF.

The V call is TRBV13, the J call TRBJ2-7; TRBD2 agrees at 10 bases. J gave up 3 bases and V 0 bases, and 11 bases lay outside the gene matches. The CDR3 loop spans 18 amino acids. Germline CDR1 is PRHDT and CDR2 is FYEKMQ (reference sequence). The CDR3 spells CASSLGPSGSSARYEQYF. CDR3 sequence (DNA): TGTGCCAGCAGCTTAGGGCCTAGCGGGAGCTCGGCACGCTACGAGCAGTACTTC.

J is TRBJ1-1 and V is TRBV29-1; tentative D call: TRBD1 (6 bases). The V end was cut by 7 bases, the J end by 5 bases, with 17 bases between. Per germline, CDR1 SQVTM and CDR2 ANQGSEA. This CDR3 has 13 amino acids. The DNA of the CDR3 is TGCAGCGCCTCAGGGGTGGGAGCTACTGAAGCTTTCTTT. Encoded protein: CSASGVGATEAFF. Full variable domain (missing parts from reference TRBV29-1 and TRBJ1-1): SAVISQKPSRDICQRGTSLTIQCQVDSQVTMMFWYRQQPGQSLTLIATANQGSEATYESGFVIDKFPISRPNLTFSTLTVSNMSPEDSSIYLCSASGVGATEAFFGQGTRLTVV.

The chain recombines TRBV21-1 with TRBJ2-7; the D call in the table, TRBD2, was not verified against the DNA. TRBV21-1 is a listed pseudogene. CDR3 size: 13 residues. The CDR3 reads CASSTYTFYEQYF. The DNA of the CDR3 is TGTGCCAGCAGCACCTATACCTTTTACGAGCAGTACTTC.

The rearrangement links TRBV5-5 to TRBJ1-3; D perhaps matches TRBD1 (5 bases). CDR3 length equals 14 residues. Germline V gene data show CDR1 as SGHKS and CDR2 as YYEKEE (reference sequence). V was cut by 6 bases and J by 2 bases, with 12 bases left in between. The CDR3 here is CASNVGVAGNTIYF. In DNA form, the CDR3 reads TGTGCCAGCAACGTAGGGGTAGCTGGAAACACCATATATTTT.

The rearrangement uses TRBV5-5 and TRBJ1-4; the D is unclear. V was pared by 4 bases and J by 0 bases, with 10 bases between. The germline gives CDR1 SGHKS, CDR2 YYEKEE (reference sequence). There are 15 residues in the CDR3. CDR3 coding DNA: TGTGCCAGCAGCGGAGGCTGGGCAACTAATGAAAAACTGTTTTTT. Its translation: CASSGGWATNEKLFF.

The V call is TRBV7-3, the J call TRBJ2-1, with 8 bases fitting TRBD2. In germline, CDR1 is SGHTA, CDR2 FQGTGA. The CDR3 extends over 15 amino acids. The V and J ends lost 1 base and 3 bases, in that order; junction bases with no gene match: 2. The CDR3: CASSLILAVYNEQFF. The DNA for the CDR3 is TGTGCCAGCAGCTTAATACTAGCGGTCTACAATGAGCAGTTCTTC.

The rearrangement links TRBV5-1 to TRBJ2-1; D ambiguous. V gave up 4 bases and J gave up 7 bases, with 6 bases separating them. Per germline, CDR1 SGHRS and CDR2 YFSETQ. The CDR3 is 11 amino acids. This CDR3 is CASSLENEQFF. CDR3 in DNA: TGCGCCAGCAGCCTCGAGAATGAGCAGTTCTTC.

The chain joins TRBV10-2 to TRBJ2-1, with 8 bases aligning to TRBD2. Germline-derived CDR1 and CDR2 are WSHSY and SAAADI. J was trimmed by 12 bases and V by 8 bases; bases with no gene match: 12. The CDR3 sequence is 13 residues long. The chain's CDR3 is CASRPGREGVQFF. CDR3 in DNA: TGCGCCAGCCGTCCCGGACGGGAGGGAGTGCAGTTCTTC.

This chain links TRBV4-1 with TRBJ1-2, with D possibly matching TRBD1 (5 bases). CDR1 and CDR2 from the germline V gene are MGHRA and YSYEKL. V gave up 0 bases and J gave up 4 bases, with 15 bases separating them. The CDR3 is 16 residues long. The CDR3 DNA is TGCGCCAGCAGCCAAGAGGAGGGACGGAACTCCTATGGCTACACCTTC. Translated, it gives CASSQEEGRNSYGYTF.

This chain uses TRBV25-1 with TRBJ1-4; the match to TRBD1 covers 7 bases. CDR3 size: 13 residues. V lost 6 bases, J lost 7 bases, and 5 bases stayed unmatched. Germline V CDR1 and CDR2: MGHDK, SYGVNS. Here the CDR3 DNA reads TGTGCCAGCAGAGGCCGGGACAGTGAAAAACTGTTTTTT. Protein: CASRGRDSEKLFF. The whole variable domain, filled in from reference TRBV25-1 and TRBJ1-4, reads EADIYQTPRYLVIGTGKKITLECSQTMGHDKMYWYQQDPGMELHLIHYSYGVNSTEKGDLSSESTVSRIRTEHFPLTLESARPSHTSQYLCASRGRDSEKLFFGSGTQLSVL.

The genes are TRBV29-1 and TRBJ2-5, with TRBD2 matching over 7 bases. J lost 2 bases, V lost 8 bases, and 8 bases had no gene match. The germline CDR1 and CDR2 sequences are SQVTM and ANQGSEA. The CDR3 loop spans 13 amino acids. CDR3 bases: TGCAGCATTCAAGCGGGGTGGCAAGAGACCCAGTACTTC. It specifies CSIQAGWQETQYF.